This T cell receptor beta chain was found in a study of blood T cells in healthy people across ages (dated by TCRdb to the mid-2010s). With regard to the full study: In model experiments, template switching captured roughly one uniquely barcoded TCR beta cDNA molecule for every two T cells. To track age-related changes in TCR beta repertoire diversity, the study relied on deep sequencing normalized with unique cDNA molecular identifiers. The donors were split into four age groups: young (average 16 years), middle-aged (more than 35), aged (over 55) and long-lived (roughly 77). Donors of different ages were randomly distributed across sequencing lanes to avoid experimental bias. Using the same blood draw, the study looked at two additional independent replicas of 1 million unique cDNA reads for two donors, one aged 18 to 30 and the other aged 80 or older. Overall study results and their limits: Since profiling was done on bulk unsorted PBMCs, naive and antigen-experienced compartments could not be conclusively compared. Because donor CMV infection status was unknown, age-related changes in expanded clonotypes were potentially confounded. Estimates of total diversity based on one million sequenced T cells were regarded as lower bounds and as underestimates. There was a strong correlation between observed TCR beta diversity and the percentage of naive T cells measured by flow cytometry. Observed TCR beta diversity per million T cells fell roughly linearly with age, and a significant reduction was already apparent by age approximately 40. Compared with the aged group, the long-lived group had more naive CD4+ T cells, fewer expanded clones and increased TCR diversity, suggesting age selection.

Germline trimming amounts to 5 bases on V and 3 bases on J, with 6 as the count of junction bases outside the gene matches. The CDR3, cysteine through phenylalanine, is 14 amino acids long. The kept DNA is CDR3 alone, 42 bases in frame from the first base. CDR1 and CDR2 are read off the germline V gene as SGHTA and FQGNSA. Systemically healthy Caucasian individuals from Russia, around 38 in total and aged roughly 6 to 100 years, were included as donors. About 9.6 milliliters of peripheral blood were collected from each donor into EDTA-treated Vacutainer tubes. PBMCs were isolated by Ficoll-Paque density-gradient centrifugation, with at least 7 million obtained per sample. Total RNA was extracted from PBMCs with Trizol reagent, with at least 6 micrograms obtained per sample. Naive CD45RAhigh/CD27high T cell percentages were measured by flow cytometry on a PBMC aliquot from every donor. Only a few counts were recorded for this clonotype. Its antigen specificity is not known. One base away there is no much larger clone; base qualities are not given.

Receptor amplification or capture employed 5' RACE. The second PCR ran for roughly 6 to 11 cycles and used a J-beta primer mix along with a sample-barcoded 5' primer. A unique molecular identifier was introduced onto each TCR beta cDNA molecule by a template-switch 5' adaptor carrying 12 random nucleotides. Each sample yielded at least 2.5 million CDR3-containing paired-end reads. The Mint cDNA synthesis kit, primed by a TRBC-specific oligonucleotide, was used to synthesize first-strand cDNA from all RNA. Following uracil-DNA glycosylase treatment, a first 18-cycle PCR with universal primers M1SS and BC2_uni_R was performed on all cDNA. The authors' analysis ran thus. For normalization, 1 million high-quality reads, each with a distinct molecular identifier, were randomly selected from each sample. Instead of being binned into consensus sequences, reads with shared molecular identifiers were discarded. MiTCR, run with a Q25 quality threshold and the strictest error-elimination algorithm, handled CDR3 identification, clonotype clustering and error correction. Lower-bound total TCR beta diversity was estimated with a nonparametric unseen species model using Euler transformation. TCRdb took the public reads, trimmed them with fastp at Q25, ran MiXCR for clone calling and kept in-frame beta chains. One record per CDR3 amino acid sequence lists the most common genes and DNA. TCRdb, not the authors, supplied the V and J calls. Within this sample are 1.5 million to 2 million distinct CDR3 sequences, with 35% to 50% of them counted one time only. Roughly 23% of the sample is taken by the ten largest.

The sequenced sample was blood. The TCR was taken from a human donor in good health. Recombination linked TRBV7-2 to TRBJ2-5, and TRBD2 aligns with 7 junction nucleotides. The DNA is TGTGCCAGCAGCCCAATGGGGGGGAAAGAGACCCAGTACTTC. This sequence encodes CASSPMGGKETQYF. Supplemented by the reference TRBV7-2 and TRBJ2-5 proteins around the CDR3, the complete variable domain is GAGVSQSPSNKVTEKGKDVELRCDPISGHTALYWYRQSLGQGLEFLIYFQGNSAPDKSGLPSDRFSAERTGGSVSTLTIQRTQQEDSAVYLCASSPMGGKETQYFGPGTRLLVL.